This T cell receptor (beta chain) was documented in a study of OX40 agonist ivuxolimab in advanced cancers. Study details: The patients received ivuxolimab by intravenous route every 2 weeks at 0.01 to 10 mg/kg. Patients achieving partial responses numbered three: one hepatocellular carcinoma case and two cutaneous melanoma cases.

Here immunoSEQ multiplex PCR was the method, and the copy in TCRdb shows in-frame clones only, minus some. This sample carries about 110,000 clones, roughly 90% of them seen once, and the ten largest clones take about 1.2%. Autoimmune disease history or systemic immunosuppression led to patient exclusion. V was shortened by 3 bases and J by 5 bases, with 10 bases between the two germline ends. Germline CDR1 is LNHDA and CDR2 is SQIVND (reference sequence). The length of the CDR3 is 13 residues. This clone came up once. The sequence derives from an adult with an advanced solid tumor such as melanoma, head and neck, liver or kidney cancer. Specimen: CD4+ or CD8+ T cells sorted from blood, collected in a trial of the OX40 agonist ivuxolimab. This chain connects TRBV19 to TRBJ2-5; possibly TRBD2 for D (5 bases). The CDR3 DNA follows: TGTGCCAGTAGTATTTCCGGGGTTGAGACCCAGTACTTC. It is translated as CASSISGVETQYF.